This T cell receptor (beta chain) was captured in a study of control samples from healthy donors and cancer patients (dated by TCRdb to the early 2020s). Library method: the immunoSEQ multiplex PCR assay. Held by TCRdb, this immuneACCESS table contains in-frame sequences only and omits some clones. Under half of the omission traces to an unresolved V gene where checked; the cause of the rest is unknown. This sample lists approximately 50,000 clones; 85% to 95% were detected once. The ten largest clones represent approximately 2.4% of the sample. This clone came up once. The antigen this receptor binds is unknown. Base qualities are not provided; no much larger clone lies one nucleotide away. The V and J ends are trimmed by 5 bases and 4 bases, leaving 14 bases between them. CDR1 and CDR2 were assigned from the germline V gene (reference sequence) as MNHEY and SMNVEV. Reading from cysteine to phenylalanine, the CDR3 counts 14 amino acids. Just CDR3 DNA is preserved here, 42 bases in frame from base 1.

The rearranged chain carries TRBV27 and TRBJ1-2; no D gene call is confident. This TCR came from a man aged 25 to 45 in good health. Sequenced material: blood. The DNA sequence is TGTGCCAGCAGTCCCACCGCCTCCTTCTATGGCTACACCTTC. It translates as CASSPTASFYGYTF.